One T cell receptor beta chain is described in this entry. Under the authors' procedure: Scientists estimated how many nucleated cells there were by amplifying reference gene primers. TCRdb's copy holds only in-frame clones and misses some; the assay was immunoSEQ multiplex PCR. Clone size and V and J calls were adopted from that table, with D and trimming inferred from the DNA. This sample has about 80,000 clones, with roughly 76% found just once. The V segment lost 0 bases and the J segment 4 bases; nucleotides outside the gene matches: 10. The CDR3 is made up of 19 amino acids. Germline CDR1 SGHRS, CDR2 YFSETQ. These data are taken from a study of blood T cell repertoires in COVID-19. The wider study: COVID-19 samples, acute and convalescent, were from the United States, Italy and Spain. T cells, B-cell-depleted T cells, or PBMCs provided the cDNA or gDNA that served as material.

The genes are TRBV5-1 and TRBJ2-3, with 14 bases identical to TRBD2. The TCR originated in a man in his 70s with active or convalescent COVID-19. The sequencing sample was made of peripheral blood. This CDR3 reads CASSLGLAGGPGSSDTQYF. The CDR3 coding sequence is TGCGCCAGCAGCTTGGGACTAGCGGGGGGGCCAGGTAGTTCAGATACGCAGTATTTT.